This T cell receptor (beta chain) was obtained from a study of tumor-infiltrating lymphocytes in primary liver carcinoma. Study in general: The yield of productive TCRbeta reads per sample was roughly 3.65 to 7.13 million and was similar across tissue types. Study results and limitations: The overlap of tumor-adjacent and tumor-blood pairs was smaller than that of tumor region pairs.

A constant-region primer served to make TCR beta cDNA from roughly 540 ng total RNA. Slightly modified ARM-PCR served as the procedure for the TCR beta libraries. These libraries came from three rounds of nested multiplex PCR. The opening two PCR rounds, around 9 cycles each, paired TRBV1-TRBV30 forward primers with a C-beta reverse primer. TCRdb ran MiXCR on the multiplex PCR reads and lists one entry per CDR3 protein. The repertoire holds under 150,000 distinct CDR3 sequences, under 70% seen once, with around 8.1% in the top ten. Germline-derived CDR1 and CDR2 are SEHNR and FQNEAQ (reference sequence). The CDR3 contains 16 residues. Details on this clonotype: No antigen is known for it. The junction shows a germline mismatch at one end, possibly a read error.

The roughly 18-34 mg bulk tissue piece was not sorted before simultaneous RNA and DNA extraction. The sequenced material came from tumor-adjacent normal liver tissue. V usage is TRBV7-9 and J usage is TRBJ2-5, with 10 bases fitting TRBD2. The source is a woman aged 60-75 years with primary liver carcinoma and hepatitis B virus infection. CDR3 coding DNA: TGTGCCAACAGCTTATCTCGGCTAGCGGGAGTGGAGACCCAGTACTTC. It is translated as CANSLSRLAGVETQYF.